Shown below are 5 T cell receptor beta chains from a single sample sequenced in a study of cytomegalovirus exposure and HLA in healthy donors. Primers: 60 Vbeta forward and 13 Jbeta reverse. Data came from immunoSEQ multiplex PCR; TCRdb stores just in-frame clones and leaves some out. The sample yields about 110,000 clones, 65% to 90% seen once. The sequenced material came from PBMCs. The source of these receptors is a woman aged 25 to 39 in good health and CMV-seronegative.

Only one count was recorded for this clone. The chain links TRBV19 to TRBJ2-1, with D possibly TRBD1 on 7 matching bases. The CDR3 has 15 residues. The V end lost 7 bases, the J end lost 5 bases, and 18 bases lay between the germline ends. CDR1 is LNHDA, CDR2 SQIVND, per germline (reference sequence). CDR3 DNA: TGTGCCAGTAACCGGGGGCTAGGGACAGACAATGAGCAGTTCTTC. This encodes CASNRGLGTDNEQFF.

This sequence joins TRBV6-5 and TRBJ2-1, with 12 nucleotides matching TRBD2. CDR1 and CDR2 (germline): MNHEY, SVGAGI. V shed 5 bases and J 9 bases; nucleotides not matched to a gene: 8. This CDR3 is 15 amino acids long. CDR3 sequence: CASSHKTSGSGEQFF. The DNA for the CDR3 is TGTGCCAGCAGTCATAAGACTAGCGGGAGTGGTGAGCAGTTCTTC.

The chain carries TRBV5-1 and TRBJ2-1; the D gene is possibly TRBD1 (5 bases). Germline CDR1 and CDR2: SGHRS and YFSETQ. V was pared by 4 bases and J by 8 bases, with 13 bases between. The CDR3 totals 13 residues. The CDR3 nucleotides are TGCGCCAGCAGCCGACAGACCCAGGATGAGCAGTTCTTC. It codes for CASSRQTQDEQFF.

The CDR3, as DNA: TGTGCCAGCAATGCTCTTAGCGGGTACCCCTACGAGCAGTACTTC. It is translated as CASNALSGYPYEQYF. The chain links TRBV6-5 to TRBJ2-7, with 7 bases that match TRBD2. The CDR3 contains 15 residues. The J segment lost 2 bases and the V segment lost 7 bases, leaving 11 bases of the junction unmatched. CDR1 is MNHEY, CDR2 SVGAGI, per germline.

The V gene is TRBV29-1, the J gene TRBJ2-2; 10 nucleotides match TRBD1. Per germline, CDR1 SQVTM and CDR2 ANQGSEA. The CDR3 runs 17 residues. J was trimmed by 1 base and V by 3 bases; bases with no gene match: 8. CDR3 in amino acids: CSVDERGQGLNTGELFF. CDR3 coding DNA: TGCAGCGTTGATGAGAGGGGACAGGGGTTGAACACCGGGGAGCTGTTTTTT.